This record covers a single TCR beta chain. This clone was observed once. The antigen it binds to is not known. The sample holds no much larger clone one base away, and base qualities are not on file. These data belong to a study of T cell changes during pregnancy in multiple sclerosis (dated by TCRdb to the late 2010s). In terms of the full investigation: The study examined how the T cell repertoire changed over the course of pregnancy in women with multiple sclerosis.

The library was built by means of the immunoSEQ multiplex PCR assay. TCRdb obtained this table from immuneACCESS and retained in-frame rearrangements with V and J assigned. These tables miss some clones; where compared with another copy, unresolved V genes account for less than half of the shortfall, and the remainder is unexplained. Across this sample there are around 46,000 clones, with over 75% seen only once. Approximately 8% of the sample comes from the top ten. V is cut back by 5 bases and J by 3 bases, with 6 bases in the junction unmatched. Measured from the cysteine to the phenylalanine, the CDR3 is 15 residues long. Only the CDR3 DNA stays, 45 bases, in frame from base 1. As encoded in the germline V gene (reference sequence), CDR1 is PRHDT while CDR2 is FYEKMQ.

The sequence links TRBV13 to TRBJ2-7; 11 bases in the junction line up with TRBD2. The material was CD8+ T cells from peripheral blood mononuclear cells, obtained in the second trimester of pregnancy. This TCR was recovered from a female donor with multiple sclerosis, enrolled in a pregnancy study. At the DNA level, the sequence is TGTGCCAGCAGCCAACGGGGACTAGCGGACTACGAGCAGTACTTC. Its coded protein is CASSQRGLADYEQYF.